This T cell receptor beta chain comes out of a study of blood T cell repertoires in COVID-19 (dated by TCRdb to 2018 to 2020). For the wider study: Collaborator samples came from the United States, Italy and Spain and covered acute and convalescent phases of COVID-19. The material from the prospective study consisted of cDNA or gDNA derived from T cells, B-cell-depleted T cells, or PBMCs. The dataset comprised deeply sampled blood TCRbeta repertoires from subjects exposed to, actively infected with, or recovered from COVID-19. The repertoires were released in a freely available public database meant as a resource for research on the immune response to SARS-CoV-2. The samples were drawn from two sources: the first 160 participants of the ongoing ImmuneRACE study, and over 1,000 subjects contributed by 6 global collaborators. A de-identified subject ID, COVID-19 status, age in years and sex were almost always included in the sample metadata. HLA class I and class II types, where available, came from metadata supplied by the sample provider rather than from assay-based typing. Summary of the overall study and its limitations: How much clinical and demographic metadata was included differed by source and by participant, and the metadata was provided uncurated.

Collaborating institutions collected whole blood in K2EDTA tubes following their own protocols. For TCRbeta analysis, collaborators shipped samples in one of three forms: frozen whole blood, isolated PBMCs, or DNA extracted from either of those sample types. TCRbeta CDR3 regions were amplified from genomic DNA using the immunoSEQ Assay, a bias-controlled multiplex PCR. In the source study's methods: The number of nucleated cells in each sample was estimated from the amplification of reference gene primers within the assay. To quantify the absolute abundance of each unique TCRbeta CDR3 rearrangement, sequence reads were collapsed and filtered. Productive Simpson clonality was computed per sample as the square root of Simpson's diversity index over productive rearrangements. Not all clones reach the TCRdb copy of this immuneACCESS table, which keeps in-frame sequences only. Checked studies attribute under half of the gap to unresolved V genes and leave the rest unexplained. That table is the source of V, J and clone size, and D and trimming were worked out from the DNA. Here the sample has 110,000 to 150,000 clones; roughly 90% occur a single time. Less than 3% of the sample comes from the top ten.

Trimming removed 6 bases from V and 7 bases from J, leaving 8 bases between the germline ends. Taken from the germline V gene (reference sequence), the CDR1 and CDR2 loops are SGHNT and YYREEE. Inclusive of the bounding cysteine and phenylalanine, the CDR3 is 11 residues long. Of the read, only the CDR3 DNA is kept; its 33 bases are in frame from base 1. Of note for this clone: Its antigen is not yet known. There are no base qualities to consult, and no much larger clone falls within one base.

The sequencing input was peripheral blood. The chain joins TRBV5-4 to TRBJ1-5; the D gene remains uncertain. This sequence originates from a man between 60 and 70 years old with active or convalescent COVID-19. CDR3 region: CASTTGQPQHF. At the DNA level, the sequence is TGTGCCAGCACCACGGGGCAGCCCCAGCATTTT.